This T cell receptor beta chain came from a study of identical twins. From the 5' RACE reads, TCRdb called clonotypes with MiXCR, one entry per CDR3 protein. The repertoire holds 500,000 to 650,000 distinct CDR3 sequences, about 22% seen once, with approximately 0.5% in the top ten. The sample was also linked to a second study, of yellow fever vaccine responses in identical twins.

The clonotype comes from a woman under 30 in good health. The sample was CD4+ T cells sorted from blood.

The CDR3 loop reads CASSPRRGELFF. In DNA, the CDR3 is TGTGCCAGCAGCCCACGCCGCGGGGAGCTGTTTTTT. V is TRBV7-6 and J is TRBJ2-2; D is ambiguous. Trimming shortened V by 5 bases and J by 7 bases, and 8 bases separated the two germline ends. There are 12 residues in the CDR3. Per the germline V gene, CDR1 is SGHVS and CDR2 is FNYEAQ.